This T cell receptor (beta chain) was recovered during a study of cytomegalovirus exposure and HLA in healthy donors. About the study: An early data release held tens of millions of unique TCRs from HLA-typed donors. The study, taken as a whole, reports: Being productive about 87% or about 30% of the time was typical of most TCR beta V segments in an earlier analysis. Indistinguishable V segments such as TRBV6-2 and TRBV6-3 were excluded.

Per the germline V gene, CDR1 is MNHEY and CDR2 is SMNVEV (reference sequence). This CDR3 is 15 amino acids long. V was shortened by 0 bases and J by 9 bases, with 15 bases between the two germline ends. Primers: 60 Vbeta forward and 13 Jbeta reverse. Per the original data handling: The count from a later analysis was some 83 million unique TCR beta chains, some 10 million of them shared. Libraries were prepared by immunoSEQ multiplex PCR; TCRdb keeps only in-frame clonotypes and omits some of them. V and J calls plus clone size are reproduced from that table; the DNA served to infer D and trimming. The table records roughly 130,000 clones, roughly 74% of them present only once. Concerning this clone itself: Antigen: not known.

The sample consisted of PBMCs. The TCR was taken from a woman aged 45 to 65 in good health and CMV-seropositive. This chain connects TRBV27 to TRBJ1-5; D is unresolved. CDR3 amino acids: CASSLSVAQPTPQHF. The CDR3, as DNA: TGTGCCAGCAGTTTATCTGTCGCACAGCCTACGCCCCAGCATTTT.